The T cell receptor beta chain under discussion was sequenced for a study of immune evolution from preneoplasia to lung adenocarcinoma. The study's findings and limits: Normal lung had highest clonality; later lesions appeared denser, more diverse.

Germline CDR1 reads SGDLS; CDR2 reads YYNGEE. Trimming took off 0 bases at V and 0 bases at J, with 5 bases between the two ends. The CDR3 is made up of 14 amino acids. As for this clone: Its antigen is not known.

Using immunoSEQ multiplex PCR, the repertoire was profiled, and TCRdb retains in-frame clones only, with some absent. The data hold roughly 8,000 clones, with 81% observed a single time. The sample taken for sequencing was FFPE invasive lung adenocarcinoma tissue. The receptor was derived from a person between 50 and 60 years old with lung adenocarcinoma. The chain carries TRBV9 and TRBJ2-3; D not certain. DNA for the CDR3: TGTGCCAGCAGCGTAGGTTTTAGCACAGATACGCAGTATTTT. Protein sequence: CASSVGFSTDTQYF.